Following are 19 T cell receptor beta chains from one sample sequenced in a study of blood T cell repertoires in COVID-19 (dated by TCRdb to 2020 to 2022). Library preparation was by the immunoSEQ multiplex PCR assay. TCRdb's version of the immuneACCESS table is confined to in-frame rearrangements and falls short of the full clone set. An unresolved V gene accounts for under half of the shortfall where checked; the remainder is of unknown origin. The sample records roughly 100,000 clones, around 86% of which are singletons. Of the sample, roughly 15% is held by the ten largest clones. The sequencing sample was made of peripheral blood. These receptors were obtained from an elderly woman with active or convalescent COVID-19.

The chain is built from TRBV29-1 and TRBJ1-5; 8 nucleotides align to TRBD1. After removal of 6 bases from V and 7 bases from J, the junction contained 11 bases not matched to a gene. The CDR3 spans 14 residues. Per the germline V gene, CDR1 is SQVTM and CDR2 is ANQGSEA. CDR3 residues: CSVVPTGVGQPQHF. The CDR3 nucleotides are TGCAGCGTCGTACCGACAGGGGTGGGCCAGCCCCAGCATTTT.

V is TRBV7-9 and J is TRBJ2-7; D gene uncertain. Trimming took 5 bases from V and 3 from J, leaving 8 bases between them. The CDR3 runs to 12 residues. Germline loops: CDR1 SEHNR, CDR2 FQNEAQ (reference sequence). The CDR3 protein is CASSPLSYEQYF. For the CDR3, the DNA is TGTGCCAGCAGCCCCCTGAGCTACGAGCAGTACTTC.

This clone was detected only once. The V and J genes are TRBV18 and TRBJ1-3, with D uncertain. V was trimmed by 5 bases and J by 0 bases, leaving 5 bases between them. This CDR3 spans 13 amino acids. From germline, CDR1 is KGHSH and CDR2 LQKENI. This CDR3 is CASSEVSGNTIYF. CDR3 DNA: TGTGCCAGCTCAGAGGTCTCTGGAAACACCATATATTTT.

The chain uses TRBV7-9 and TRBJ1-5, with 8 bases that match TRBD1. The germline gives CDR1 SEHNR, CDR2 FQNEAQ (reference sequence). CDR3 length equals 15 residues. With 5 bases clipped from V and 7 bases from J, the junction kept 10 bases outside the gene matches. The CDR3 region has the DNA TGTGCCAGCAGCGGCCCCCCTGGGACAGGACAGCCCCAGCATTTT. Translation: CASSGPPGTGQPQHF.

The rearrangement links TRBV5-5 to TRBJ2-3; D ambiguous. The germline CDR1 and CDR2 sequences are SGHKS and YYEKEE (reference sequence). This CDR3 comprises 16 residues. Between the trimmed V and J ends, which lost 4 bases and 2 bases, there was a span of 17 bases. The CDR3 nucleotides are TGTGCCAGCAGCCTCCCAAAGGCAGGATTCACAGATACGCAGTATTTT. Encoded protein: CASSLPKAGFTDTQYF.

This clone was detected only once. The rearrangement links TRBV4-3 to TRBJ1-2; 9 bases are a match to TRBD1. The CDR3 runs 16 residues. Losses at the gene ends were 2 bases for V and 8 bases for J; bases not matched to a gene: 12. Germline V gene sequence: CDR1 LGHNA, CDR2 YSLEER. CDR3 sequence: CASSQRADRGVYGYTF. The CDR3 region has the DNA TGCGCCAGCAGCCAACGGGCGGACAGGGGAGTCTACGGCTACACCTTC.

By share of the sample, this clone is medium-sized (0.01 to 0.1%). The chain links TRBV11-2 to TRBJ2-3; weak D call: TRBD1 (6 bases). This CDR3 is 15 amino acids long. Trimming pared 9 bases from V and 1 base from J, leaving 17 bases between. Germline CDR1 SGHAT, CDR2 FQNNGV. Here the CDR3 DNA reads TGTGCCAGAAACGTCGGGGCAGGGGGCACAGATACGCAGTATTTT. It specifies CARNVGAGGTDTQYF.

This clone occurred a few times. The chain couples TRBV19 to TRBJ2-1; 14 bases map to TRBD2. The germline gives CDR1 LNHDA, CDR2 SQIVND (reference sequence). The CDR3 covers 18 residues. V shed 4 bases and J 0 bases; nucleotides not matched to a gene: 5. This CDR3 reads CASSKGLAGALSYNEQFF. The DNA for the CDR3 is TGTGCCAGTAGTAAGGGACTAGCGGGAGCCCTCTCCTACAATGAGCAGTTCTTC.

This clone was picked up a small number of times. This sequence joins TRBV2 and TRBJ2-7; a possible D gene is TRBD2 (5 bases). This CDR3 has 11 residues. CDR1 and CDR2 (germline): SNHLY, FYNNEI. With 1 base removed from V and 13 bases from J, the gap between germline ends came to 11 bases. DNA for the CDR3: TGTGCCAGCAGTGAAGTGGGATGGACTTACTTC. It codes for CASSEVGWTYF.

J is TRBJ1-2 and V is TRBV9; 7 nucleotides line up with TRBD1. The germline CDR1 and CDR2 sequences are SGDLS and YYNGEE. The CDR3 spans 15 residues. V lost 2 bases, J lost 0 bases, and 4 bases stayed unmatched. CDR3 amino acids: CASSVGTDPNYGYTF. DNA for the CDR3: TGTGCCAGCAGCGTCGGGACAGACCCTAACTATGGCTACACCTTC.

V usage is TRBV28 and J usage is TRBJ2-5, with TRBD1 as a possible D gene (6 bases). From germline, CDR1 is MDHEN and CDR2 SYDVKM. Trimming stripped 4 bases from V and 1 base from J, with 10 bases between. This CDR3 spans 14 amino acids. The CDR3 reads CASSSGQSQETQYF. As DNA, the CDR3 is TGTGCCAGCAGTTCTGGACAGAGCCAAGAGACCCAGTACTTC. The full variable domain, in which reference TRBV28 and TRBJ2-5 provide the parts outside the CDR3, is DVKVTQSSRYLVKRTGEKVFLECVQDMDHENMFWYRQDPGLGLRLIYFSYDVKMKEKGDIPEGYSVSREKKERFSLILESASTNQTSMYLCASSSGQSQETQYFGPGTRLLVL.

The V call is TRBV19, the J call TRBJ2-2; D remains unclear. Per germline, CDR1 LNHDA and CDR2 SQIVND (reference sequence). With 5 bases removed from V and 8 bases from J, the gap between germline ends came to 15 bases. The CDR3 is made up of 14 amino acids. The CDR3 loop reads CASSWSHSNGELFF. Written as DNA, the CDR3 is TGTGCCAGTAGTTGGTCCCACTCCAATGGGGAGCTGTTTTTT.

This clone was seen only a few times. This specimen includes other DNA sequences encoding the same CDR3. Here the CDR3 DNA reads TGTGCCATCAGTGCTACAGGGGGGCAAGAGACCCAGTACTTC. Encoded protein: CAISATGGQETQYF. The V call is TRBV10-3, the J call TRBJ2-5; TRBD1 aligns across 8 bases. The germline CDR1 and CDR2 sequences are ENHRY and SYGVKD. The CDR3 consists of 14 residues. The V and J ends lost 4 bases and 2 bases, in that order; junction bases with no gene match: 3.

The gene calls are TRBV28 and TRBJ1-4; no firm D call. The germline V gene encodes CDR1 MDHEN and CDR2 SYDVKM. V lost 4 bases to trimming and J lost 0 bases, with 15 bases between them. The length of the CDR3 is 17 residues. CDR3 nucleotide sequence: TGTGCCAGCAGTTCCCACTCGACACCAGCAACTAATGAAAAACTGTTTTTT. It translates to CASSSHSTPATNEKLFF. Drawing the rest from reference TRBV28 and TRBJ1-4, the complete variable domain is DVKVTQSSRYLVKRTGEKVFLECVQDMDHENMFWYRQDPGLGLRLIYFSYDVKMKEKGDIPEGYSVSREKKERFSLILESASTNQTSMYLCASSSHSTPATNEKLFFGSGTQLSVL.

The chain joins TRBV12-2 to TRBJ2-3; the D call in the table, TRBD2, was not verified against the DNA. TRBV12-2 has pseudogene status. The CDR3 is 14 residues long. CDR3 nucleotides: TGTGCAAGTCGCTTTACCCGGGTCACAGATACGCAGTATTTT. Translated: CASRFTRVTDTQYF.

This clone has a single count. V and J are TRBV5-6 and TRBJ1-5, with TRBD1 identical over 9 bases. There are 18 residues in the CDR3. J lost 0 bases, V lost 4 bases, and 11 bases had no gene match. Looked up from germline, CDR1 is SGHDT and CDR2 is YYEEEE. The CDR3 loop is CASSHTRDRDNSNQPQHF. The CDR3 nucleotides are TGTGCCAGCAGCCACACCCGGGACAGGGATAATAGCAATCAGCCCCAGCATTTT.

This clone showed up just once. The rearrangement joins TRBV12-3 or TRBV12-4 to TRBJ2-7, with D possibly matching TRBD2 (6 bases). The length of the CDR3 is 11 residues. Trimming removed 6 bases at V and 7 bases at J, with 10 bases between. The CDR3, as DNA: TGTGCCAGCAGCCCCGGGGGAGAGCAGTACTTC. Its translation is CASSPGGEQYF.

The V and J genes are TRBV6-6 and TRBJ1-1, with a possible D match to TRBD1 (6 bases). With 2 bases removed from V and 0 bases from J, the gap between germline ends came to 7 bases. Germline values: CDR1 MNHNY, CDR2 SVGAGI (reference sequence). The CDR3 sequence is 14 residues long. CDR3 in amino acids: CASSYQGLNTEAFF. In DNA, the CDR3 is TGTGCCAGCAGTTACCAGGGGTTGAACACTGAAGCTTTCTTT.

The rearrangement joins TRBV20-1 to TRBJ2-5; possibly TRBD2 for D (5 bases). Trimming cost V 6 bases and J 13 bases, with 18 bases left between them. The CDR3 is 11 amino acids. Germline V CDR1 and CDR2: DFQATT, SNEGSKA (reference sequence). CDR3: CSAERVPWPYF. The CDR3 nucleotides read TGCAGTGCCGAGAGGGTCCCCTGGCCGTACTTC.